This entry lists 30 T cell receptor beta chains sequenced from one sample in a study of identical twins (dated by TCRdb to 2015 to 2016). The protocol used for the library was 5' RACE. The sequencer listed for this sample is Illumina HiSeq 2000. TCRdb redid the processing of the public reads, applying fastp at Q25 and MiXCR, and retained in-frame beta chains. When rows share a CDR3 protein, they turn into one entry using the most common DNA and genes. This sample comprises approximately 600,000 distinct CDR3 sequences, just under 10% of them detected only once. The top ten hold 2.5% to 3.5% of the sample. Another study also made use of these data, one on yellow fever vaccine responses in identical twins.

Specimen: PBMCs. The receptors here all came from a woman under 30 in good health.

There are many counts of this clonotype. This rearrangement joins TRBV12-3 or TRBV12-4 to TRBJ1-2; 9 bases are a match to TRBD1. This CDR3 region has 14 residues. V was clipped by 6 bases and J by 5 bases; unmatched bases: 7. Here the CDR3 reads CASRRTGEGYGYTF. The CDR3 DNA follows: TGTGCCAGCAGACGGACAGGGGAAGGGTATGGCTACACCTTC.

In this sample, this clonotype turned up a few times. J is TRBJ2-3 and V is TRBV12-3 or TRBV12-4; no clear D. Trimming stripped 6 bases from V and 6 bases from J, with 16 bases between. The CDR3 covers 14 residues. The CDR3 DNA reads as TGTGCCAGCAGGCCTCAGTGGAAGTTCGATACGCAGTATTTT. Its protein is CASRPQWKFDTQYF.

The V call is TRBV7-9, the J call TRBJ2-3; TRBD1 matches 7 bases. The V segment lost 0 bases and the J segment 4 bases; nucleotides outside the gene matches: 7. The germline gives CDR1 SEHNR, CDR2 FQNEAQ (reference sequence). This CDR3 is built from 16 residues. The CDR3 is CASSLALGGSADTQYF. The CDR3 DNA reads TGTGCCAGCAGCTTAGCGCTAGGGGGCTCGGCAGATACGCAGTATTTT.

This clonotype has only a few counts. The CDR3 spells CASRQGIMYEQYF. DNA of the CDR3: TGTGCCAGCAGACAGGGGATAATGTACGAGCAGTACTTC. V gene TRBV2 combines with J gene TRBJ2-7, with 7 bases matching TRBD1. The CDR3 runs to 13 residues. Germline assignment: CDR1 SNHLY and CDR2 FYNNEI. J gave up 4 bases and V 6 bases, and 6 bases lay outside the gene matches.

Ten or more counts support this clonotype. The chain couples TRBV6-5 to TRBJ2-7; 9 nucleotides match TRBD2. CDR3 length: 15 amino acids. V shed 0 bases and J 0 bases; nucleotides not matched to a gene: 0. Germline V gives CDR1 MNHEY, CDR2 SVGAGI. This CDR3 reads CASSYSSGSSYEQYF. CDR3 sequence (DNA): TGTGCCAGCAGTTACTCTAGCGGGAGCTCCTACGAGCAGTACTTC.

This clonotype came up many times. This sequence joins TRBV6-5 and TRBJ2-1, with 8 bases that match TRBD2. Germline loops: CDR1 MNHEY, CDR2 SVGAGI. This CDR3 spans 16 amino acids. The J segment lost 9 bases and the V segment lost 2 bases, leaving 12 bases of the junction unmatched. The CDR3 reads CASSYVGTSVSSEQFF. In nucleotides, the CDR3 is TGTGCCAGCAGTTACGTCGGGACTAGTGTCTCTAGTGAGCAGTTCTTC.

This clonotype was detected only a few times. The chain couples TRBV20-1 to TRBJ2-5; D is perhaps TRBD1 (6 bases). The CDR3 extends over 13 amino acids. Deletions cut 6 bases from V and 4 bases from J, with 15 bases between. Germline V gene sequence: CDR1 DFQATT, CDR2 SNEGSKA (reference sequence). Here the CDR3 DNA reads TGCAGTGCAAACAGGGCCGCGGCAGAGACCCAGTACTTC. It encodes CSANRAAAETQYF.

This clonotype was observed many times. The rearrangement uses TRBV11-2 and TRBJ2-3, with D tentatively TRBD1 (5 bases). With 0 bases removed from V and 4 bases from J, the gap between germline ends came to 8 bases. CDR1 and CDR2 from the germline V gene are SGHAT and FQNNGV. The CDR3 is 14 amino acids. This CDR3 reads CASSLEGPADTQYF. In DNA, the CDR3 is TGTGCCAGCAGCTTAGAGGGGCCCGCAGATACGCAGTATTTT.

This clonotype was picked up many times. The chain carries TRBV25-1 and TRBJ2-3, with TRBD2 as a possible D gene (6 bases). The CDR3 is 15 amino acids. V shed 1 base and J shed 4 bases, with 12 bases lying between them. Germline CDR1 and CDR2: MGHDK and SYGVNS. In nucleotides, the CDR3 is TGTGCCAGCAGTGAATTGGAGGGAACCGCAGATACGCAGTATTTT. Translation gives CASSELEGTADTQYF.

There are a few counts of this clonotype. CDR3 amino acids: CASSGDRETYEQYF. In DNA, the CDR3 is TGTGCCAGCAGTGGGGACAGGGAGACCTACGAGCAGTACTTC. V and J are TRBV25-1 and TRBJ2-7, with 9 bases that match TRBD1. Germline lookup yields CDR1 MGHDK and CDR2 SYGVNS. J lost 2 bases, V lost 4 bases, and 3 bases had no gene match. The CDR3 is 14 amino acids.

This clonotype occurred a few times. The gene calls are TRBV3-1 and TRBJ2-1; 10 bases align to TRBD2. CDR3 length equals 19 residues. The ends lost 0 bases at V and 0 bases at J; junction bases unmatched: 8. CDR1 LGHDT and CDR2 YNNKEL come from the germline V gene (reference sequence). DNA for the CDR3: TGTGCCAGCAGCCAAGATACTGGGACTAGCGATAGCTCCTACAATGAGCAGTTCTTC. Amino acids: CASSQDTGTSDSSYNEQFF.

The chain joins TRBV4-1 to TRBJ2-5, with D perhaps matching TRBD1 (6 bases). Germline lookup yields CDR1 MGHRA and CDR2 YSYEKL. The CDR3 length is 15 residues. V was trimmed by 4 bases and J by 1 base, leaving 13 bases between them. This CDR3 is CASSRDRNLQETQYF. The CDR3, as DNA: TGCGCCAGCAGCCGAGACAGGAACCTCCAAGAGACCCAGTACTTC.

In its sample, this clonotype was seen many times. At one boundary the junction diverges from the germline segment, which might be a read error. V usage is TRBV12-3 or TRBV12-4 and J usage is TRBJ1-2; D is undetermined. The CDR3 has 10 amino acids. The CDR3 loop reads CASSSRTVDF. CDR3 nucleotide sequence: TGTGCCAGCAGTTCCCGGACCGTTGACTTC.

V is TRBV9 and J is TRBJ2-5, with D maybe TRBD1 (6 bases). Germline CDR1 SGDLS, CDR2 YYNGEE. The CDR3 sequence is 14 residues long. Trimming left V 0 bases short and J 7 bases short, with 13 bases between. This CDR3 reads CASSVGNRDGTQYF. CDR3 coding DNA: TGTGCCAGCAGCGTAGGGAACAGGGATGGGACCCAGTACTTC.

This clonotype has just a few counts. This sequence joins TRBV4-3 and TRBJ2-4, with D possibly matching TRBD1 (7 bases). Germline loops: CDR1 LGHNA, CDR2 YSLEER. The length of the CDR3 is 18 residues. The ends were cut back, 1 base at V and 9 bases at J, with 25 bases in the middle. The CDR3 sequence is CASSQAGGTAGILVIQYF. The CDR3 DNA sequence: TGCGCCAGCAGCCAAGCTGGCGGGACAGCAGGGATTTTGGTCATTCAGTACTTC.

Ten or more counts support this clonotype. The CDR3 DNA follows: TGTGCCAGCAGTTGGACTAGCATCTTCAATGAGCAGTTCTTC. Its translation: CASSWTSIFNEQFF. This chain links TRBV28 with TRBJ2-1; 8 positions match TRBD2. Germline CDR1 and CDR2: MDHEN and SYDVKM. This CDR3 comprises 14 residues. Unmatched junction bases numbered 5, after V lost 4 bases and J lost 6 bases.

This clonotype was detected many times. The chain has TRBV4-2 and TRBJ1-6; D gene unclear. Germline loops: CDR1 LGHNA, CDR2 YNFKEQ. The CDR3 is made up of 15 amino acids. V lost 1 base and J 7 bases, leaving 11 bases between the germline ends. The DNA of the CDR3 is TGTGCCAGCAGCCAAGTTCGAGGGAGCAATTCACCCCTCCACTTT. This codes for CASSQVRGSNSPLHF.

This clonotype has more than one count but fewer than ten. This chain links TRBV20-1 with TRBJ2-1; 7 positions match TRBD1. CDR1 DFQATT and CDR2 SNEGSKA come from the germline V gene (reference sequence). Trimming at V came to 3 bases and at J to 2 bases, leaving 13 bases not matched to a gene. The CDR3 runs to 17 residues. The CDR3 loop reads CSASRDSLGSPYNEQFF. For the CDR3, the DNA is TGCAGTGCTAGTAGGGACAGTTTGGGGAGCCCCTACAATGAGCAGTTCTTC.

The table lists this clonotype with a few counts. The V and J genes are TRBV29-1 and TRBJ2-2; D assignment may be TRBD1 or TRBD2 (5 bases each). Trimming pared 7 bases from V and 6 bases from J, leaving 9 bases between. This CDR3 spans 11 amino acids. Germline CDR1 is SQVTM and CDR2 is ANQGSEA. CDR3 sequence (DNA): TGCAGCGCCCGAGGGGCCGGGGAGCTGTTTTTT. It yields the protein CSARGAGELFF.

At least ten counts were recorded for this clonotype. The rearrangement links TRBV7-2 to TRBJ2-5, with D perhaps TRBD1 (6 bases). V lost 5 bases to trimming and J lost 3 bases, with 7 bases between them. The CDR3 length is 12 residues. Looked up from germline, CDR1 is SGHTA and CDR2 is FQGNSA. This chain's CDR3 is CASSRTEETQYF. CDR3 nucleotide sequence: TGTGCCAGCAGCCGGACAGAAGAGACCCAGTACTTC.

This clonotype showed up many times. The rearrangement links TRBV4-2 to TRBJ2-5, with TRBD2 as a possible D gene (6 bases). The CDR3 length is 14 residues. Looked up from germline, CDR1 is LGHNA and CDR2 is YNFKEQ. Trimming cost V 0 bases and J 4 bases, with 9 bases left between them. The CDR3 DNA follows: TGTGCCAGCAGCCAAGAACTAGCTAGAGAGACCCAGTACTTC. Amino acids: CASSQELARETQYF.

There are many counts of this clonotype. J is TRBJ2-7 and V is TRBV20-1; TRBD2 agrees at 12 bases. The length of the CDR3 is 13 residues. V dropped 6 bases and J dropped 3; count of bases not matched to a gene: 3. Germline-derived CDR1 and CDR2 are DFQATT and SNEGSKA (reference sequence). In DNA form, the CDR3 reads TGCAGTGCCAAGACTAGCGGGAGCTACGAGCAGTACTTC. It encodes CSAKTSGSYEQYF.

This clonotype was seen at least ten times. The gene calls are TRBV12-3 or TRBV12-4 and TRBJ2-3, with 10 bases aligning to TRBD2. The CDR3 is 14 residues long. The trim removed 6 bases at V and 0 bases at J, leaving 0 bases unmatched. DNA of the CDR3: TGTGCCAGCAGGACTAGCGGGAGCACAGATACGCAGTATTTT. Translation: CASRTSGSTDTQYF.

In this sample, this clonotype turned up a few times. A clone one base away is much larger, so this may be a read error. The chain combines TRBV4-2 with TRBJ2-7; D unresolved. The CDR3 is made up of 12 amino acids. Germline V gene sequence: CDR1 LGHNA, CDR2 YNFKEQ. The CDR3 sequence is CASNQGSAEQYF. In nucleotides, the CDR3 is TGTGCCAGCAACCAAGGATCAGCCGAGCAGTACTTC.

The gene calls are TRBV15 and TRBJ2-7; maybe TRBD2 (6 bases). The CDR3 is 14 amino acids. Deletions cut 1 base from V and 6 bases from J, with 13 bases between. Germline lookup yields CDR1 LNHNV and CDR2 YYDKDF (reference sequence). Written as DNA, the CDR3 is TGTGCCACCAGCAGAGGCGGGGTAGGGGCCGAGCAGTACTTC. Residues: CATSRGGVGAEQYF.

This chain connects TRBV6-2 or TRBV6-3 to TRBJ2-7; the D gene is possibly TRBD2 (5 bases). The CDR3 loop spans 14 amino acids. The ends were cut back, 6 bases at V and 2 bases at J, with 14 bases in the middle. From germline, CDR1 is MNHEY and CDR2 SVGEGT. The CDR3 DNA reads TGTGCCAGCAGGAGGGTCGGCGCAGCCTACGAGCAGTACTTC. This translates into CASRRVGAAYEQYF.

This clonotype was observed a few times. This sequence joins TRBV6-2 or TRBV6-3 and TRBJ2-7; TRBD2 might be the D (5 bases). Looked up from germline, CDR1 is MNHEY and CDR2 is SVGEGT. Trimming cost V 6 bases and J 0 bases, with 18 bases left between them. The CDR3 consists of 16 residues. The CDR3 spells CASRPIEIATSYEQYF. CDR3 DNA: TGTGCCAGCAGACCGATCGAAATAGCGACCTCCTACGAGCAGTACTTC.

There are a few counts of this clonotype. The chain joins TRBV24-1 to TRBJ2-6; D gene uncertain. V was shortened by 5 bases and J by 0 bases, with 10 bases between the two germline ends. The CDR3 has 16 residues. CDR1 is KGHDR, CDR2 SFDVKD, per germline. CDR3 sequence (DNA): TGTGCCACCAGTGGCCCCCGCAGCTCTGGGGCCAACGTCCTGACTTTC. It translates to CATSGPRSSGANVLTF.

This clonotype occurred a few times. The V and J genes are TRBV11-2 and TRBJ2-1, with D tentatively TRBD1 or TRBD2 (6 bases each). Deletions cut 5 bases from V and 6 bases from J, with 26 bases between. Germline V gene sequence: CDR1 SGHAT, CDR2 FQNNGV. This CDR3 comprises 18 residues. In DNA form, the CDR3 reads TGTGCCAGCAGCCTCTCCCCGGGGCCCGGGGGCCTGGGCAATGAGCAGTTCTTC. Translated: CASSLSPGPGGLGNEQFF. The full variable domain, rest sourced from reference TRBV11-2 and TRBJ2-1, is EAGVAQSPRYKIIEKRQSVAFWCNPISGHATLYWYQQILGQGPKLLIQFQNNGVVDDSQLPKDRFSAERLKGVDSTLKIQPAKLEDSAVYLCASSLSPGPGGLGNEQFFGPGTRLTVL.

The table lists this clonotype with many counts. V gene TRBV5-1 combines with J gene TRBJ2-1; weak D call: TRBD1 (7 bases). From germline, CDR1 is SGHRS and CDR2 YFSETQ. V was shortened by 4 bases and J by 4 bases, with 15 bases between the two germline ends. CDR3 length equals 15 residues. In nucleotides, the CDR3 is TGCGCCAGCAGCGGCGACAGGGCGGGGTACAATGAGCAGTTCTTC. Its translation is CASSGDRAGYNEQFF.